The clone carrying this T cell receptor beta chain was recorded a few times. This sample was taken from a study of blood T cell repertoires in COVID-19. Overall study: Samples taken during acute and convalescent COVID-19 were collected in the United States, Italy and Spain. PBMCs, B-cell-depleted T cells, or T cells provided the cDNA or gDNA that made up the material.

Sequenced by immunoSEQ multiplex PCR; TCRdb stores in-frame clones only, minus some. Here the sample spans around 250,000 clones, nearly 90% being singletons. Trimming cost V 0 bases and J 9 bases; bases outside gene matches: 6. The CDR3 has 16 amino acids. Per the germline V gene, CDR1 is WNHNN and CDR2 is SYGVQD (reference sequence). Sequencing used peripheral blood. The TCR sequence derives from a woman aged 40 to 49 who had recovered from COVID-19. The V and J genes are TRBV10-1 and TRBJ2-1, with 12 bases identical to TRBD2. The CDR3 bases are TGCGCCAGCAGTGAGTCGCGACTAGCGGGAGTGAGTGAGCAGTTCTTC. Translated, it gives CASSESRLAGVSEQFF.